This T cell receptor beta chain came from a study of T cell changes during pregnancy in multiple sclerosis. CDR1 and CDR2 from the germline V gene are SGHAT and FQNNGV. This CDR3 is built from 16 residues. V lost 5 bases to trimming and J lost 0 bases, with 14 bases between them. Sequencing was performed with immunoSEQ multiplex PCR; in TCRdb, only in-frame clones are kept and a portion is missing. This table has fewer than 75,000 clones, around 90% appearing once. The rearrangement links TRBV11-2 to TRBJ1-5; no reliable D call. The sequencing used peripheral blood, collected in the first trimester of pregnancy. The TCR sequence derives from a female donor with multiple sclerosis, enrolled in a pregnancy study. The CDR3 is CASSPVEGNSNQPQHF. The CDR3 DNA follows: TGTGCCAGCAGCCCCGTGGAGGGCAATAGCAATCAGCCCCAGCATTTT. The entire variable domain, with the rest obtained from reference TRBV11-2 and TRBJ1-5, is as follows: EAGVAQSPRYKIIEKRQSVAFWCNPISGHATLYWYQQILGQGPKLLIQFQNNGVVDDSQLPKDRFSAERLKGVDSTLKIQPAKLEDSAVYLCASSPVEGNSNQPQHFGDGTRLSIL.